A selection of T cell receptor beta chains follows, all from one sample in a study of blood T cell repertoires in COVID-19. Method: immunoSEQ multiplex PCR; TCRdb's copy keeps in-frame clones and lacks some. This sample carries about 400,000 clones, roughly nine tenths of them seen once, and the ten largest clones take 1.5% to 2%. Sequenced material: PBMCs or T cells enriched from blood (not recorded which). These TCRs come from a woman aged 25 to 39 who had recovered from COVID-19. CDR3s include the opening cysteine and the closing phenylalanine or tryptophan.

CASLTGGHSPLHF,TRBV5-1
CASSQTGANTGELFF,TRBV3-1/TRBV3-2
CASSYDPGLAPETQYF,TRBV6-2/TRBV6-3
CASSQTEVGNTIYF,TRBV7-9
CASSISKNIQYF,TRBV19
CASSSGGVGKNIQYF,TRBV28
CASSVNEYRDRGYNEQFF,TRBV2
CASWGTGGAIQYF,TRBV27
CARSLGNRGGEDTQYF,TRBV5-1
CASSRDRSASSGNTIYF,TRBV7-9